This TCR beta chain was sequenced in a study of cytomegalovirus exposure and HLA in healthy donors. In the PCR, 60 Vbeta and 13 Jbeta primers were used. The assay was immunoSEQ multiplex PCR, and TCRdb's table has in-frame clones only and misses some. The sample shows approximately 100,000 clones, roughly 80% of them seen only once. Points on this clone: The antigen remains unidentified.

Study-wide results and limits: For TCR beta chains, V- and J-gene trimming was later linked to a missense DCLRE1C variant. In a later analysis, TCR association rates varied by HLA locus: DRB1 most, HLA-C fewest.

Sample: PBMCs. The receptor's source is a man in his 60s in good health and CMV-seropositive.

CDR3 DNA: TGTGCTAGTGGTTTTGGGGCAGGGGGCGGCTACGAGCAGTACTTC. This codes for CASGFGAGGGYEQYF. The J gene is TRBJ2-7, the V gene TRBV12-5; TRBD1 matches 8 bases. Germline assignment: CDR1 LGHNT and CDR2 FRNRAP. The CDR3 extends over 15 amino acids. Unmatched junction bases numbered 7, after V lost 3 bases and J lost 3 bases.